The following is a T cell receptor beta chain sequence with its context. TCRdb keeps only in-frame clones here, not all; method: immunoSEQ multiplex PCR. Among some 250,000 clones, about 70% were seen once, and the ten largest hold approximately 3.2%. The CDR3 sequence is 18 residues long. V was trimmed by 4 bases and J by 0 bases, leaving 20 bases between them. Germline V gene lookup returns CDR1 SGDLS and CDR2 YYNGEE. The record originates from a study of blood T cell repertoires in COVID-19. The rearrangement links TRBV9 to TRBJ1-3; D possibly corresponds to TRBD1 (5 bases). The sequence derives from a woman of 80 years or more with acute or convalescent COVID-19. Material: peripheral blood. The CDR3 DNA follows: TGTGCCAGCAGCCCAGCCAGGGCGACATTCAGCTCTGGAAACACCATATATTTT. Translating gives CASSPARATFSSGNTIYF.